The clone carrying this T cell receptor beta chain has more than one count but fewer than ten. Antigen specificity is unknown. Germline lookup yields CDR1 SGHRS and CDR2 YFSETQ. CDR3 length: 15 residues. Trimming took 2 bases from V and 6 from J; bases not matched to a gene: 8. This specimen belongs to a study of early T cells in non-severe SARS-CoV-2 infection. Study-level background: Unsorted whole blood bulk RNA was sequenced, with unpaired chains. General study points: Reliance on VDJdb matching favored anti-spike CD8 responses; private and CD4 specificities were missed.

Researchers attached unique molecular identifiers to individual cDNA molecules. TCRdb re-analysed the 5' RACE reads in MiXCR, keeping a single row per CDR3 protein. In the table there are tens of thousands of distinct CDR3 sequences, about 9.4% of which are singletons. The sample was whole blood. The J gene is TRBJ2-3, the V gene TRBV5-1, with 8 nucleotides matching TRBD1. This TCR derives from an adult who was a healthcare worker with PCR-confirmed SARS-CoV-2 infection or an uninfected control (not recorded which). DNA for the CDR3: TGCGCCAGCAGCTTACAGACAGGGGCCATGGATACGCAGTATTTT. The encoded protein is CASSLQTGAMDTQYF.